This T cell receptor (beta chain) emerged from a study of blood T cell repertoires in COVID-19. TCRdb keeps only in-frame clones here, not all; method: immunoSEQ multiplex PCR. Here the sample spans roughly 250,000 clones, more than 85% being singletons. J lost 7 bases, V lost 3 bases, and 19 bases had no gene match. Germline V gene data show CDR1 as KGHSH and CDR2 as LQKENI. This CDR3 has 19 residues. This chain links TRBV18 with TRBJ2-1; 9 bases line up with TRBD1. The clonotype comes from a woman in her fifties or sixties who had recovered from COVID-19. The specimen sequenced was PBMCs or T cells enriched from blood (not recorded which). The CDR3 here is CASSPEGTGRGRSTNEQFF. The CDR3 DNA reads TGTGCCAGCTCACCCGAAGGGACAGGGAGAGGTCGATCGACGAATGAGCAGTTCTTC.